These T cell receptor beta chains were read from a single sample in a study of T cell repertoires in cytomegalovirus infection. Their antigen targets remain unknown. TCRdb analysed the reads with MiXCR anew, one entry per CDR3 protein. The sample holds about 60,000 distinct CDR3 sequences, 33% seen once. Input material: PBMCs, sequenced either directly or after in vitro stimulation (not recorded which). All receptors come from a human donor in good health (CMV status not recorded). Some clones in this sample may be carry-over from other donors' samples. CDR3s include the opening cysteine and the closing phenylalanine or tryptophan. D genes are given only for firm matches. The size of a clone is reported for some rows only, either as once, few or many, or as a class for expanded clones.

D: NA; size: NA; V: TRBV4-1; J: TRBJ1-4; DNA: TGCGCCAGCAGCCAAGGTGATCTCGAGGGCGAAAAACTGTTTTTT; CDR3: CASSQGDLEGEKLFF
D: NA; size: NA; V: TRBV6-9; J: TRBJ2-7; DNA: TGTGCCAGCATATTCAGTTCCTACGAGCAGTACTTC; CDR3: CASIFSSYEQYF
D: NA; size: NA; V: TRBV6-1; J: TRBJ1-4; DNA: TGTGCCAGCAGTCAAATCCCCGGGACGGTTGAAAAACTGTTTTTT; CDR3: CASSQIPGTVEKLFF
D: NA; size: NA; V: TRBV28; J: TRBJ1-5; DNA: TGTGCCAGCAGTTACAGAAGGGGGGGCAATCAGCCCCAGCATTTT; CDR3: CASSYRRGGNQPQHF
D: TRBD1; size: NA; V: TRBV19; J: TRBJ1-1; DNA: TGTGCCAGCCGACAGGGCTGGGAAAATGAAGCTTTCTTT; CDR3: CASRQGWENEAFF
D: TRBD2; size: NA; V: TRBV27; J: TRBJ2-3; DNA: TGTGCCAGCAGTTCCAGGACTAGCGGAACAGATACGCAGTATTTT; CDR3: CASSSRTSGTDTQYF
D: TRBD1; size: NA; V: TRBV28; J: TRBJ1-2; DNA: TGTGCCAGCAGACCGACAGGGGGGTTCTGGGGCTACACCTTC; CDR3: CASRPTGGFWGYTF
D: NA; size: few; V: TRBV7-9; J: TRBJ2-5; DNA: TGTGCCAGCAGCCAGACAGGGAGGGAAGAGACCCAGTACTTC; CDR3: CASSQTGREETQYF
D: TRBD2; size: few; V: TRBV20-1; J: TRBJ2-1; DNA: TGCAGTGCCCCGGGACTAGCGGGACTCCCGCAGTTCTTC; CDR3: CSAPGLAGLPQFF
D: NA; size: few; V: TRBV7-2; J: TRBJ2-7; DNA: TGTGCCAGCAGCTTAGGAGGGGGTAGGGTCTACGAGCAGTACTTC; CDR3: CASSLGGGRVYEQYF
D: TRBD1; size: NA; V: TRBV12-3/TRBV12-4; J: TRBJ1-1; DNA: TGTGCCAGCAGTTTCGGGACAGGGACAGCTTTCTTT; CDR3: CASSFGTGTAFF
D: NA; size: NA; V: TRBV20-1; J: TRBJ1-2; DNA: TGCAGTGCCCAGGTCGTGTCTAACTATGGCTACACCTTC; CDR3: CSAQVVSNYGYTF
D: TRBD2; size: few; V: TRBV20-1; J: TRBJ2-5; DNA: TGCAGTGCTAGAATAGCGGGACGTGAGACCCAGTACTTC; CDR3: CSARIAGRETQYF
D: TRBD1; size: NA; V: TRBV20-1; J: TRBJ2-1; DNA: TGCAGTGCTAGAAATCTATTCCCGGGACAGGGGACTTACAATGAGCAGTTCTTC; CDR3: CSARNLFPGQGTYNEQFF
D: NA; size: NA; V: TRBV7-3; J: TRBJ1-2; DNA: TGTGCCAGCAGACCCCTTACATTTAACTATGGCTACACCTTC; CDR3: CASRPLTFNYGYTF
D: NA; size: NA; V: TRBV28; J: TRBJ1-2; DNA: TGTGCCAGCAGTCTTACCGGGCCCCTAAGTCGGCATGGCTACACCTTC; CDR3: CASSLTGPLSRHGYTF
D: TRBD2; size: many; V: TRBV7-8; J: TRBJ2-7; DNA: TGTGCCAGCAGCCGACGGACTAGCGGGCGGTACGAGCAGTACTTC; CDR3: CASSRRTSGRYEQYF
D: TRBD2; size: few; V: TRBV7-8; J: TRBJ2-3; DNA: TGTGCCAGCAGCCCTAGACTAGCGGGAGATACGCAGTATTTT; CDR3: CASSPRLAGDTQYF
D: NA; size: NA; V: TRBV6-1; J: TRBJ2-5; DNA: TGTGCCAGCAGTGAACAGCAAGAGACCCAGTACTTC; CDR3: CASSEQQETQYF
D: NA; size: NA; V: TRBV28; J: TRBJ1-3; DNA: TGTGCCAGCAGTTTATACCGTGGACACCCTGGAAACACCATATATTTT; CDR3: CASSLYRGHPGNTIYF
D: NA; size: NA; V: TRBV6-6; J: TRBJ2-2; DNA: TGTGCCAGCAGGACCCTTGGGGGGACCGGGGAGCTGTTTTTT; CDR3: CASRTLGGTGELFF
D: NA; size: few; V: TRBV4-1; J: TRBJ1-2; DNA: TGCGCCAGCAGCCTCGACATTGATTATGGCTACACCTTC; CDR3: CASSLDIDYGYTF
D: TRBD1; size: NA; V: TRBV11-3; J: TRBJ2-3; DNA: TGTGCCAGCAGCTTAGAAGGGACAGTTGAAGATACGCAGTATTTT; CDR3: CASSLEGTVEDTQYF
D: NA; size: many; V: TRBV7-4; J: TRBJ1-3; DNA: TGTGCCAGCAGCCCCCCCCCCGACGGAGGAGGTGGAAACACCATATATTTT; CDR3: CASSPPPDGGGGNTIYF
D: TRBD1; size: few; V: TRBV6-1; J: TRBJ1-4; DNA: TGTGCCAGCAGAGGAGGACAGGGGAGACGGAAACTGTTTTTT; CDR3: CASRGGQGRRKLFF
D: TRBD1; size: many; V: TRBV7-2; J: TRBJ2-7; DNA: TGTGCCAGCAGCTTAGGGACAGGGTACTCCTACGAGCAGTACTTC; CDR3: CASSLGTGYSYEQYF
D: TRBD1; size: few; V: TRBV7-8; J: TRBJ1-5; DNA: TGTGCCAGCAGCTCATGGGCTGCCCTACAGGGGAGGAATCAGCCCCAGCATTTT; CDR3: CASSSWAALQGRNQPQHF
D: NA; size: NA; V: TRBV28; J: TRBJ2-3; DNA: TGTGCCAGCACCCTCCAGGGGGGGTCGGTTAGCACAGATACGCAGTATTTT; CDR3: CASTLQGGSVSTDTQYF
D: NA; size: NA; V: TRBV28; J: TRBJ2-5; DNA: TGTGCCAGCACCACCCCGGGGAGACAAGAGACCCAGTACTTC; CDR3: CASTTPGRQETQYF
D: NA; size: NA; V: TRBV5-1; J: TRBJ2-1; DNA: TGCGCCAGCAGCCAGAGAAGCTCCTACAATGAGCAGTTCTTC; CDR3: CASSQRSSYNEQFF
D: NA; size: few; V: TRBV7-2; J: TRBJ1-4; DNA: TGTGCCAGCAGCTTCCGACCGGGACGGCGTAATGAAAAACTGTTTTTT; CDR3: CASSFRPGRRNEKLFF
D: TRBD1; size: NA; V: TRBV10-3; J: TRBJ2-1; DNA: TGTGCCATCAAGGGACAGACCTTAAACAATGAGCAGTTCTTC; CDR3: CAIKGQTLNNEQFF
D: NA; size: NA; V: TRBV14; J: TRBJ2-7; DNA: TGTGCCAGCAGCCAAGATCCGGCACGTTTTACCGAGCAGTACTTC; CDR3: CASSQDPARFTEQYF
D: NA; size: NA; V: TRBV7-9; J: TRBJ2-7; DNA: TGTGCCAGCAGCTTAGGAGGTAGGGACGAGTACTTC; CDR3: CASSLGGRDEYF
D: NA; size: NA; V: TRBV5-1; J: TRBJ2-3; DNA: TGCGCCAGCAGCTTGGACACTAGCAGCACAGATACGCAGTATTTT; CDR3: CASSLDTSSTDTQYF
D: NA; size: once; V: TRBV5-1; J: TRBJ2-1; DNA: TGCGCCAGCAGCGTGGTGGACTCGACTGCTTTGGAGCAGTTCTTC; CDR3: CASSVVDSTALEQFF
D: TRBD2; size: NA; V: TRBV11-2; J: TRBJ2-1; DNA: TGTGCCAGCAGCTTAGAGGGTTGGGGGGGGAATGAGCAGTTCTTC; CDR3: CASSLEGWGGNEQFF
D: NA; size: NA; V: TRBV27; J: TRBJ2-3; DNA: TGTGCCGCCGGGACCCCCAGCACAGATACGCAGTATTTT; CDR3: CAAGTPSTDTQYF
D: TRBD2; size: NA; V: TRBV12-3/TRBV12-4; J: TRBJ2-1; DNA: TGTGCCAGCAGTTTACTAGCGGGGTTGGGGAATGAGCAGTTCTTC; CDR3: CASSLLAGLGNEQFF
D: NA; size: few; V: TRBV5-1; J: TRBJ2-2; DNA: TGCGCCAGCAGCACAGACAAGCGATACGCGAACACCGGGGAGCTGTTTTTT; CDR3: CASSTDKRYANTGELFF
D: TRBD1; size: NA; V: TRBV15; J: TRBJ1-5; DNA: TGTGCCACCAGTCCAGACAGGGGCAAGGGTCAGCCCCAGCATTTT; CDR3: CATSPDRGKGQPQHF
D: NA; size: NA; V: TRBV13; J: TRBJ2-1; DNA: TGTGCCAGCAGCTTAAAGGTGGGGGGTTTCTACAATGAGCAGTTCTTC; CDR3: CASSLKVGGFYNEQFF
D: NA; size: many; V: TRBV7-8; J: TRBJ1-1; DNA: TGTGCCAGCAGCCTCTTCAGGGTATCTGTCCTTGGTGAAGCTTTCTTT; CDR3: CASSLFRVSVLGEAFF
D: NA; size: few; V: TRBV4-3; J: TRBJ2-2; DNA: TGCGCCAGCAGCCAAGTCCGGCCAGGGACCACCGGGGAGCTGTTTTTT; CDR3: CASSQVRPGTTGELFF
D: TRBD1; size: NA; V: TRBV2; J: TRBJ1-5; DNA: TGTGCCAGCAGTTACGGGACAGTGATCAATCAGCCCCAGCATTTT; CDR3: CASSYGTVINQPQHF
D: TRBD2; size: many; V: TRBV7-2; J: TRBJ2-5; DNA: TGTGCCAGCAGCTTAAAATGGTCTAGCGGGAGGTATGAGGAGACCCAGTACTTC; CDR3: CASSLKWSSGRYEETQYF
D: TRBD1; size: many; V: TRBV5-1; J: TRBJ1-4; DNA: TGCGCCAGCAGACTCGGGACAGGGGTCGAAAAACTGTTTTTT; CDR3: CASRLGTGVEKLFF
D: NA; size: few; V: TRBV4-2; J: TRBJ1-5; DNA: TGTGCCAGCAGCCAAGATAGCGGAACCTCGTTGGCCCAGCATTTT; CDR3: CASSQDSGTSLAQHF
D: TRBD1; size: few; V: TRBV2; J: TRBJ1-1; DNA: TGTGCCAGCACCCTCGGCGAGGGACAGGTCTCTGAAGCTTTCTTT; CDR3: CASTLGEGQVSEAFF
D: TRBD1; size: NA; V: TRBV10-3; J: TRBJ1-2; DNA: TGTGCCATCAGTGGAGGACAGGGGAAGGACTATGGCTACACCTTC; CDR3: CAISGGQGKDYGYTF
D: TRBD2; size: few; V: TRBV11-2; J: TRBJ2-5; DNA: TGTGCCGCAGGGACTAGCGCCCAAGAGACCCAGTACTTC; CDR3: CAAGTSAQETQYF
D: NA; size: NA; V: TRBV3-1; J: TRBJ1-3; DNA: TGTGCCAGCAGCCAAGGGTTCTCTGGAAACACCATATATTTT; CDR3: CASSQGFSGNTIYF
D: NA; size: many; V: TRBV7-2; J: TRBJ1-1; DNA: TGTGCCACCGGCGCGTGGACTGAAGCTTTCTTT; CDR3: CATGAWTEAFF
D: NA; size: NA; V: TRBV7-8; J: TRBJ2-2; DNA: TGTGCCAGCAGGGACTGGGGGGCACCGAACACCGGGGAGCTGTTTTTT; CDR3: CASRDWGAPNTGELFF